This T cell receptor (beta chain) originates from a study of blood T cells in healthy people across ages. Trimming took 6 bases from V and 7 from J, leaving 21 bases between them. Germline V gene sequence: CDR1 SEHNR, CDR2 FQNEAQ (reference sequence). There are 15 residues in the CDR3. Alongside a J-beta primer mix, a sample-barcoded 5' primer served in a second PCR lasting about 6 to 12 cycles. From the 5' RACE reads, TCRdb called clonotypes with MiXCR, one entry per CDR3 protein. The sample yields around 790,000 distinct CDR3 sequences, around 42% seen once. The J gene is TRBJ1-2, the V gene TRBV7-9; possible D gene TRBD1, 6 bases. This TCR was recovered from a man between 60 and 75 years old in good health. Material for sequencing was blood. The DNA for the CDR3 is TGTGCCAGCAGTCCCCGTAGGGACAAAACGGGTGGCTACACCTTC. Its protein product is CASSPRRDKTGGYTF.